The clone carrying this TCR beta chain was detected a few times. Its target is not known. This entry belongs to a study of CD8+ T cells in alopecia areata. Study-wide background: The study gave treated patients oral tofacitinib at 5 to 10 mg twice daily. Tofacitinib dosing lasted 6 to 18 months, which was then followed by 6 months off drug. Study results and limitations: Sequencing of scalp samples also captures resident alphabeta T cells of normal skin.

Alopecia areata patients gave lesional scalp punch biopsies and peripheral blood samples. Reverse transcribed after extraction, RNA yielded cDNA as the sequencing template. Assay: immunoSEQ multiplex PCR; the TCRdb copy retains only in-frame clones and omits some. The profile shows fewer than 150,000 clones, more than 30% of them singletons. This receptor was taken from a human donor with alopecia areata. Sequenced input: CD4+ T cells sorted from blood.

CDR3 nucleotides: TGTGCCAGCAGCATGGGCCCGGGCGGGGAGACCCAGTACTTC. Translating it yields CASSMGPGGETQYF. The gene calls are TRBV21-1 and TRBJ2-5; the table's D call of TRBD2 was not tested on the DNA. TRBV21-1 is designated a pseudogene. This CDR3 region has 14 residues.